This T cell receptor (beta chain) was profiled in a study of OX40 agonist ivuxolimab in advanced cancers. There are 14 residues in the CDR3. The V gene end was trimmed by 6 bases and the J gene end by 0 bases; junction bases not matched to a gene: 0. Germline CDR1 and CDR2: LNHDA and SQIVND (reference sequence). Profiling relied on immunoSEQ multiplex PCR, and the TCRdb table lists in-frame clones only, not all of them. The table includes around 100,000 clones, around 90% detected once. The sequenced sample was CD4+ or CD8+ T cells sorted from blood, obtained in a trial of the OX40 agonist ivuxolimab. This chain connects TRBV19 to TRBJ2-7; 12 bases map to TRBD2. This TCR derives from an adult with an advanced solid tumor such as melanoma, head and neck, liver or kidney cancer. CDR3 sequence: CASRTSGSSYEQYF. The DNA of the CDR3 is TGTGCCAGTAGGACTAGCGGGAGCTCCTACGAGCAGTACTTC.